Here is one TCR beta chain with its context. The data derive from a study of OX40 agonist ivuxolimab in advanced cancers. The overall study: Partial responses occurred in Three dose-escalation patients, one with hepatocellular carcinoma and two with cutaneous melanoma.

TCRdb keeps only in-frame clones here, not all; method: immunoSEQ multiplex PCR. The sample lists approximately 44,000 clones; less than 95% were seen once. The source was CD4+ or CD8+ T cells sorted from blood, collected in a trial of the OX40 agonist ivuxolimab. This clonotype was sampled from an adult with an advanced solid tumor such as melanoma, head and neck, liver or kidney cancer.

CDR3 loop: CASSFRGIRHNEQFF. The CDR3 DNA sequence: TGTGCCAGCAGTTTCAGGGGGATCAGACACAATGAGCAGTTCTTC. The genes are TRBV28 and TRBJ2-1; 7 nucleotides align to TRBD1. The V gene's germline CDR1 is MDHEN and CDR2 SYDVKM. The CDR3 consists of 15 residues. Trimming at V came to 3 bases and at J to 5 bases, leaving 7 bases not matched to a gene.